Listed below are T cell receptor beta chains from one sample, sequenced in a study of T cell responses to AZD1222 COVID-19 vaccine. Here immunoSEQ multiplex PCR was the method, and the copy in TCRdb shows in-frame clones only, minus some. The profile shows over 100,000 clones, around 90% of them singletons. The sample here was peripheral blood, taken on day 0 of AZD1222 vaccination. Receptor source: an adult in good health. The CDR3 runs from the conserved cysteine through the conserved F or W.

v_gene: TRBV12-3/TRBV12-4; len: 13; j_gene: TRBJ1-2; CDR3aa: CASSFQGTYGYTF
v_gene: TRBV6-4; len: 15; j_gene: TRBJ1-1; CDR3aa: CASRTGTDLGTVAFF
v_gene: TRBV5-1; len: 14; j_gene: TRBJ1-4; CDR3aa: CASSPGTGNEKLFF
v_gene: TRBV5-1; len: 18; j_gene: TRBJ2-6; CDR3aa: CASSLAGTGGSGANVLTF
v_gene: TRBV27; len: 15; j_gene: TRBJ1-2; CDR3aa: CASSLNRDPNGGYTF
v_gene: TRBV24-1; len: 15; j_gene: TRBJ1-5; CDR3aa: CATSDPGVGDQPQHF
v_gene: TRBV5-1; len: 13; j_gene: TRBJ1-1; CDR3aa: CASSLRQGTEAFF
v_gene: TRBV3-1/TRBV3-2; len: 13; j_gene: TRBJ2-5; CDR3aa: CASSQAGGETQYF
v_gene: TRBV7-9; len: 15; j_gene: TRBJ1-6; CDR3aa: CASSFGTGQNSPLHF
v_gene: TRBV6-5; len: 15; j_gene: TRBJ2-7; CDR3aa: CASSYAGTGLYEQYF
v_gene: TRBV5-4; len: 16; j_gene: TRBJ2-1; CDR3aa: CASSPGGATSYNEQFF
v_gene: TRBV18; len: 17; j_gene: TRBJ2-7; CDR3aa: CASSHNSGGYTPYEQYF
v_gene: TRBV4-1; len: 15; j_gene: TRBJ1-2; CDR3aa: CASSQGGTGEYGYTF
v_gene: TRBV5-1; len: 14; j_gene: TRBJ1-2; CDR3aa: CASTHSGDLEGYTF
v_gene: TRBV2; len: 14; j_gene: TRBJ1-1; CDR3aa: CASSAQVLDTEAFF
v_gene: TRBV7-2; len: 14; j_gene: TRBJ1-5; CDR3aa: CASSLKKGDQPQHF
v_gene: TRBV4-2; len: 16; j_gene: TRBJ2-6; CDR3aa: CASSRAEGTGANVLTF
v_gene: TRBV6-5; len: 14; j_gene: TRBJ1-4; CDR3aa: CASRTGQSGEKLFF
v_gene: TRBV5-1; len: 14; j_gene: TRBJ2-1; CDR3aa: CASSPGQGSGEQFF
v_gene: TRBV7-2; len: 16; j_gene: TRBJ1-1; CDR3aa: CASSLLWQGSGTEAFF
v_gene: TRBV10-3; len: 15; j_gene: TRBJ2-7; CDR3aa: CAISESQDRGHEQYF
v_gene: TRBV4-1; len: 14; j_gene: TRBJ1-1; CDR3aa: CASSQDAGPTEAFF
v_gene: TRBV18; len: 13; j_gene: TRBJ1-2; CDR3aa: CASSLDGDYGYTF
v_gene: TRBV4-2; len: 17; j_gene: TRBJ2-5; CDR3aa: CASSQDLSGGGIETQYF
v_gene: TRBV10-3; len: 14; j_gene: TRBJ1-2; CDR3aa: CAISEGGPIYGYTF
v_gene: TRBV27; len: 18; j_gene: TRBJ2-7; CDR3aa: CASSLSVLASGRAGEQYF
v_gene: TRBV6-5; len: 15; j_gene: TRBJ2-7; CDR3aa: CASSYSRTGAYEQYF
v_gene: TRBV11-2; len: 15; j_gene: TRBJ1-2; CDR3aa: CASSLESAEIYGYTF
v_gene: TRBV7-3; len: 14; j_gene: TRBJ1-2; CDR3aa: CASSLEAGNYGYTF
v_gene: TRBV13; len: 13; j_gene: TRBJ2-7; CDR3aa: CASSLGTGLTVEF
v_gene: TRBV3-1/TRBV3-2; len: 14; j_gene: TRBJ1-2; CDR3aa: CASSPDRQSATYTF
v_gene: TRBV18; len: 13; j_gene: TRBJ1-1; CDR3aa: CASSSGQNTEAFF
v_gene: TRBV6-2/TRBV6-3; len: 18; j_gene: TRBJ1-1; CDR3aa: CASSSQLWWGAENTEAFF
v_gene: TRBV2; len: 11; j_gene: TRBJ1-2; CDR3aa: CASSSDYGYTF
v_gene: TRBV29-1; len: 16; j_gene: TRBJ2-7; CDR3aa: CSVLGLAGGPSYEQYF
v_gene: TRBV7-2; len: 14; j_gene: TRBJ1-1; CDR3aa: CASSFSGEYTEAFF
v_gene: TRBV19; len: 16; j_gene: TRBJ2-2; CDR3aa: CASSRRQGADTGELFF
v_gene: TRBV25-1; len: 12; j_gene: TRBJ2-5; CDR3aa: CASSREWETQYF
v_gene: TRBV6-2/TRBV6-3; len: 16; j_gene: TRBJ2-7; CDR3aa: CASSYAPPGGAYEQYF
v_gene: TRBV18; len: 15; j_gene: TRBJ1-2; CDR3aa: CASSRGSSSNYGYTF
v_gene: TRBV6-6; len: 15; j_gene: TRBJ2-2; CDR3aa: CASTPRGGNTGELFF
v_gene: TRBV18; len: 16; j_gene: TRBJ1-1; CDR3aa: CASSLVRQGLGTEAFF
v_gene: TRBV11-1; len: 15; j_gene: TRBJ1-1; CDR3aa: CASSLLGAGNTEAFF
v_gene: TRBV27; len: 14; j_gene: TRBJ1-2; CDR3aa: CASSSPTQAWGYTF
v_gene: TRBV6-5; len: 15; j_gene: TRBJ2-7; CDR3aa: CASSYSRQGGYEQYF
v_gene: TRBV6-2/TRBV6-3; len: 15; j_gene: TRBJ2-7; CDR3aa: CASSSGTSFSYEQYF
v_gene: TRBV3-1/TRBV3-2; len: 14; j_gene: TRBJ1-3; CDR3aa: CASSRQISGNTIYF
v_gene: TRBV15; len: 13; j_gene: TRBJ2-5; CDR3aa: CATSPRQLGTQYF
v_gene: TRBV29-1; len: 12; j_gene: TRBJ1-5; CDR3aa: CSVGSPNQPQHF
v_gene: TRBV7-6; len: 15; j_gene: TRBJ2-1; CDR3aa: CASSSLGGSSNEQFF
v_gene: TRBV9; len: 12; j_gene: TRBJ1-2; CDR3aa: CASSAQASGYTF
v_gene: TRBV6-5; len: 13; j_gene: TRBJ2-7; CDR3aa: CASKTGEIYEQYF
v_gene: TRBV2; len: 15; j_gene: TRBJ2-2; CDR3aa: CASSQTSVNTGELFF
v_gene: TRBV19; len: 11; j_gene: TRBJ2-3; CDR3aa: CATGGADTQYF
v_gene: TRBV7-9; len: 15; j_gene: TRBJ2-1; CDR3aa: CASSLRVGTYNEQFF
v_gene: TRBV2; len: 16; j_gene: TRBJ1-5; CDR3aa: CASSKDRDRTDQPQHF
v_gene: TRBV4-3; len: 15; j_gene: TRBJ1-2; CDR3aa: CASSQGSNPNYGYTF
v_gene: TRBV7-9; len: 15; j_gene: TRBJ1-2; CDR3aa: CASSLGPGTNYGYTF
v_gene: TRBV3-1/TRBV3-2; len: 13; j_gene: TRBJ1-2; CDR3aa: CASSHDKVGGYTF
v_gene: TRBV3-1/TRBV3-2; len: 16; j_gene: TRBJ1-4; CDR3aa: CASSQLTGRDNEKLFF